This TCR beta chain was found in a study of blood T cells in healthy people across ages. Study conclusions and caveats: The fall in TCR beta diversity per million T cells was roughly linear with age.

Those donating, healthy Caucasian individuals from Russia, were aged roughly 6 to 100. Points on this clonotype: What it binds is unknown.

For the second PCR, which ran for about 7 to 11 cycles, a sample-barcoded 5' primer and a J-beta primer mix were used. TCRdb recomputed calls from the 5' RACE reads with MiXCR, one row per CDR3 protein. Seen here are around 940,000 distinct CDR3 sequences, around 54% observed once, and the top ten hold about 22%. There are 16 residues in the CDR3. Germline CDR1 MNHEY, CDR2 SMNVEV (reference sequence). The trim removed 6 bases at V and 0 bases at J, leaving 7 bases unmatched. Input material: blood. The sequence was collected from a woman in her sixties in good health. V gene TRBV27 combines with J gene TRBJ2-5; the match to TRBD2 covers 10 bases. The CDR3 nucleotides are TGTGCCAGCAGCCGAAAACTAGCGGGGTACCAAGAGACCCAGTACTTC. Protein sequence: CASSRKLAGYQETQYF.